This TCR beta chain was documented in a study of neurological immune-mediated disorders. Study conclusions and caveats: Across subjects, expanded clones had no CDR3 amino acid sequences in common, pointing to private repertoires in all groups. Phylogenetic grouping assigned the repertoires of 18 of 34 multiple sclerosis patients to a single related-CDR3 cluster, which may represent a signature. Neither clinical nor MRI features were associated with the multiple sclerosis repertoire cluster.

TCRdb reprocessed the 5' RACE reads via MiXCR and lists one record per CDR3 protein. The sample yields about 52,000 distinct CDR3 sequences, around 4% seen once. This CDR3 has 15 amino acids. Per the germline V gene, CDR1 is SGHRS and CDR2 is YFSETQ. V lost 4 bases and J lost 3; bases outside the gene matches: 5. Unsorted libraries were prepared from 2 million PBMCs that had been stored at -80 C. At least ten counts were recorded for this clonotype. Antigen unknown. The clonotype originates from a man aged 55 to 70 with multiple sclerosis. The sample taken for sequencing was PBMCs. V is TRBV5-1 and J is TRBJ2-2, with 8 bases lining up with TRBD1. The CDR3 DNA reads TGCGCCAGCAGCCCAGGGGGCACGGACACCGGGGAGCTGTTTTTT. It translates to CASSPGGTDTGELFF. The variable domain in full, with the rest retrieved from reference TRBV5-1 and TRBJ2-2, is KAGVTQTPRYLIKTRGQQVTLSCSPISGHRSVSWYQQTPGQGLQFLFEYFSETQRNKGNFPGRFSGRQFSNSRSEMNVSTLELGDSALYLCASSPGGTDTGELFFGEGSRLTVL.